This is a list of T cell receptor beta chains from one sample in a study of long-term antiretroviral therapy in people with HIV. The data were produced by immunoSEQ multiplex PCR, yet TCRdb's version contains in-frame clones alone and is incomplete. Among 10,000 to 15,000 clones listed, around 73% were seen once. The sequenced sample was unsorted PBMCs, obtained 1.3 years after starting antiretroviral therapy. All receptors come from a woman younger than 30 with HIV. The CDR3 runs from the conserved cysteine through the conserved F or W. Fields, in order: CDR3 length, J gene, D gene, clone size, V gene, CDR3 protein, CDR3 DNA. D genes are given only for firm matches. For some rows the clone size is stated as once, few or many, or as a class when expanded; others skip it.

>14|TRBJ2-7|.|.|TRBV7-2
CASSPNSVVYEQYF
TGTGCCAGCAGCCCCAACTCGGTGGTATACGAGCAGTACTTC
>13|TRBJ1-1|.|.|TRBV30
CAYRAYGGTEAFF
TGTGCCTACCGGGCCTATGGGGGTACTGAAGCTTTCTTT
>15|TRBJ1-3|.|.|TRBV7-9
CASSLPGSSGNTIYF
TGTGCCAGCAGCTTACCCGGTTCATCGGGAAACACCATATATTTT
>18|TRBJ1-5|.|.|TRBV21-1
CASSKDEGEIFSNQPQHF
TGTGCCAGCAGCAAAGATGAAGGGGAAATCTTTAGCAATCAGCCCCAGCATTTT
>15|TRBJ2-7|.|.|TRBV5-4
CASSQDRSSDYEQYF
TGTGCCAGCAGCCAAGACAGGTCTTCCGACTACGAGCAGTACTTC
>15|TRBJ2-1|.|.|TRBV6-4
CASSEEGYIRDEQFF
TGTGCCAGCAGTGAAGAGGGTTACATTAGGGATGAGCAGTTCTTC
>15|TRBJ2-7|.|medium-sized|TRBV5-1
CASSFFGGTSYEQYF
TGCGCCAGCAGCTTCTTCGGCGGGACCTCCTACGAGCAGTACTTC
>14|TRBJ1-5|.|few|TRBV5-1
CASSLEGSNQPQHF
TGCGCCAGCAGCTTGGAGGGAAGCAATCAGCCCCAGCATTTT
>16|TRBJ2-1|.|.|TRBV6-4
CASSDSIGGGPDEQFF
TGTGCCAGCAGTGACTCGATAGGGGGGGGGCCCGATGAGCAGTTCTTC
>14|TRBJ2-3|.|.|TRBV7-9
CASSLMETTDTQYF
TGTGCCAGCAGCTTGATGGAGACCACAGATACGCAGTATTTT
>12|TRBJ2-3|.|.|TRBV29-1
CSVRAGRDTQYF
TGCAGCGTTCGTGCAGGGAGGGATACGCAGTATTTT
>12|TRBJ1-1|.|.|TRBV2
CASSALNTEAFF
TGTGCCAGCAGTGCACTGAACACTGAAGCTTTCTTT
>14|TRBJ2-7|.|.|TRBV19
CASRLTVSSYEQYF
TGTGCCAGTAGATTGACAGTCTCCTCCTACGAGCAGTACTTC
>13|TRBJ2-1|.|.|TRBV7-3
CASSPSGREEQFF
TGTGCCAGCAGCCCCTCAGGACGGGAGGAGCAGTTCTTC
>16|TRBJ1-2|TRBD1|.|TRBV25-1
CASSEWGQGAADGYTF
TGTGCCAGCAGTGAATGGGGACAGGGGGCCGCGGATGGCTACACCTTC
>14|TRBJ2-7|TRBD2|.|TRBV7-9
CASSSGLAGNEQYF
TGTGCCAGCAGCTCGGGACTAGCGGGGAATGAGCAGTACTTC
>15|TRBJ2-5|.|.|TRBV5-4
CASSLDGLAQGTQYF
TGTGCCAGCAGCTTGGATGGGCTGGCCCAGGGGACCCAGTACTTC